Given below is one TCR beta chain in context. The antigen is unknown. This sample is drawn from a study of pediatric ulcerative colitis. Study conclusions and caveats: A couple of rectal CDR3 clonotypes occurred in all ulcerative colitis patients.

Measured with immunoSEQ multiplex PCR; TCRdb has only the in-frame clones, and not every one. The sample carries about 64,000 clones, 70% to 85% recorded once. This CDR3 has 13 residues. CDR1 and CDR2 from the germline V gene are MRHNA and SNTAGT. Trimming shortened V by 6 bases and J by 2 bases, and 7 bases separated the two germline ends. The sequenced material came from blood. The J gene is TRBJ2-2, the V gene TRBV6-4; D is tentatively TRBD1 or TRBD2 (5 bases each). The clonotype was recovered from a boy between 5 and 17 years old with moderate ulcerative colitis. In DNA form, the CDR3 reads TGTGCCAGCAGCGGGACCAACACCGGGGAGCTGTTTTTT. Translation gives CASSGTNTGELFF.